This T cell receptor (beta chain) stems from a study of blood T cells in healthy people across ages. Primed by a sample-barcoded 5' primer and a J-beta primer mix, a second PCR proceeded for about 7 to 11 cycles. TCRdb itself ran the 5' RACE reads through MiXCR, one entry per CDR3 protein. The sample consists of some 320,000 distinct CDR3 sequences, 27% of them appearing once. This clonotype has a handful of counts. Germline V gene sequence: CDR1 SGHNT, CDR2 YYREEE (reference sequence). The CDR3 length is 16 residues. This chain uses TRBV5-4 with TRBJ2-5; 11 bases map to TRBD2. The DNA end favors TRBJ2-1, so the J call may be wrong. The material sequenced was blood. The receptor was derived from a woman aged 70-85 years in good health. In nucleotides, the CDR3 is TGTGCCAGCAGCTTTCCGGTAGCGGGAGGGTACAATGAGCAGTTCTTC. Its protein product is CASSFPVAGGYNEQFF.